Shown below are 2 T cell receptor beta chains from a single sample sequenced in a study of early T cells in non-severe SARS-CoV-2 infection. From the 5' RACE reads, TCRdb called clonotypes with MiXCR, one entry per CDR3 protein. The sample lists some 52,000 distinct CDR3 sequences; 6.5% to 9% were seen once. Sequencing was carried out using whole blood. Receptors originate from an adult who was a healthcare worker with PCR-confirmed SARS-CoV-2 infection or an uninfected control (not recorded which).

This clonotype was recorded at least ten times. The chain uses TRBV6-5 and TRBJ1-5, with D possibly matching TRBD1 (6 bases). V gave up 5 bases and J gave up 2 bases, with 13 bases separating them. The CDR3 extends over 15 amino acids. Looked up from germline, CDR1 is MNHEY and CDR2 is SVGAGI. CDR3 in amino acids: CASSPRGRGNQPQHF. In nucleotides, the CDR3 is TGTGCCAGCAGTCCCAGGGGTAGGGGCAATCAGCCCCAGCATTTT.

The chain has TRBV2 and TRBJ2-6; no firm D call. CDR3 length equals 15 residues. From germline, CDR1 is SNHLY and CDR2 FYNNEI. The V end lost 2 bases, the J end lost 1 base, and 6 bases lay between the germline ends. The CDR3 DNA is TGTGCCAGCAGTGAAAGAGGTTCTGGGGCCAACGTCCTGACTTTC. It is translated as CASSERGSGANVLTF.